This TCR beta chain was retrieved from a study of blood T cell repertoires in COVID-19. CDR1 is SGHAT, CDR2 FQNNGV, per germline. V lost 0 bases and J lost 2, with 14 bases in between. This CDR3 has 17 residues. As originally analysed: Nucleated cell number was recorded as an estimate derived from reference gene primer amplification. Measured with immunoSEQ multiplex PCR; TCRdb has only the in-frame clones, and not every one. D and trimming come from the DNA, and the V and J calls and clone size come from that table. Of about 200,000 clones in the sample, 85% were seen once. The J gene is TRBJ2-1, the V gene TRBV11-2; D perhaps matches TRBD2 (6 bases). Specimen: peripheral blood. The sequence came from a woman aged 70-85 years with COVID-19, enrolled during active disease. In DNA form, the CDR3 reads TGTGCCAGCAGCTTAGAGCGCGGAGGGGCCACCTACAATGAGCAGTTCTTC. This gives the protein CASSLERGGATYNEQFF.